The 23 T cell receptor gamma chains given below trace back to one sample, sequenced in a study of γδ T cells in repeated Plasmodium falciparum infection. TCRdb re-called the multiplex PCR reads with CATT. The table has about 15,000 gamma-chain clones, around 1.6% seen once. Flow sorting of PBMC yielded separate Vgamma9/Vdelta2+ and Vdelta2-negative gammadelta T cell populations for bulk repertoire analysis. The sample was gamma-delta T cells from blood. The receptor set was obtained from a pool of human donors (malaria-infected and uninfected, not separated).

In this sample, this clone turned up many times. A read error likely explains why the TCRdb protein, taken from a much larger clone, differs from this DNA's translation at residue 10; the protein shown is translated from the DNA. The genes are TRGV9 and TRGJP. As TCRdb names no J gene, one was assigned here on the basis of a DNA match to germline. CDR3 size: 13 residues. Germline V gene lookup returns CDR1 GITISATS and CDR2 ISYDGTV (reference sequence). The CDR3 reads CALWELGKKSKVF. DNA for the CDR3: TGTGCCTTGTGGGAGTTGGGCAAAAAAAGCAAGGTATTT.

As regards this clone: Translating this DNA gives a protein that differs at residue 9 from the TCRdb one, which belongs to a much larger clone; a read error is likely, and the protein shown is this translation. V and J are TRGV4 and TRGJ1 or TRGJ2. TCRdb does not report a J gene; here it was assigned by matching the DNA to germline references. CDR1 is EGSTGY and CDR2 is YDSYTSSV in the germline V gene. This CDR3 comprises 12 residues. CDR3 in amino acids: CATWERNYRKLF. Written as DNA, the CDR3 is TGTGCCACCTGGGAGCGGAATTATAGGAAACTCTTT.

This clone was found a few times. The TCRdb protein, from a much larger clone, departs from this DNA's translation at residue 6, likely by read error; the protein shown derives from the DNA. The CDR3 sequence is CALWERTNQQELGKKIKVF. The CDR3 bases are TGTGCCTTGTGGGAGCGAACAAACCAGCAAGAGTTGGGCAAAAAAATCAAGGTATTT. The chain joins TRGV9 to TRGJP. The J gene was missing in TCRdb and was found by matching the end of the DNA to germline. Per germline, CDR1 GITISATS and CDR2 ISYDGTV (reference sequence). With 3 bases clipped from V and 3 bases from J, the junction kept 11 bases outside the gene matches. The CDR3 covers 19 residues.

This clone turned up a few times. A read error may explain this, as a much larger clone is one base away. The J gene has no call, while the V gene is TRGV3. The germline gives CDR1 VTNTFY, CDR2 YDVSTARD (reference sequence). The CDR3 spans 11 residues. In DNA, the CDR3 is TGTGCCACCTGGGACAGAGGTAAGAATCTCTTT. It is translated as CATWDRGKNLF.

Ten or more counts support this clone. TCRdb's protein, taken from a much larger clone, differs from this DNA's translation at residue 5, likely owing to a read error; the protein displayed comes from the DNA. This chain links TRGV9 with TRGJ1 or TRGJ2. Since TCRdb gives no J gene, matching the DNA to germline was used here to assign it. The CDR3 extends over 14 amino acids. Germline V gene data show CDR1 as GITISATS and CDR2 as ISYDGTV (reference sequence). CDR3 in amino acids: CALWKVPRGYKKLF. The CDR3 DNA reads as TGTGCCTTGTGGAAGGTGCCCAGGGGCTATAAGAAACTCTTT.

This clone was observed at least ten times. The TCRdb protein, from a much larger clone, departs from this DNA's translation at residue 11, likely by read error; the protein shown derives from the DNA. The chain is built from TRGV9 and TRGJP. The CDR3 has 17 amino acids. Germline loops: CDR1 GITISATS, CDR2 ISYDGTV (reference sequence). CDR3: CALWEVHKELDKKIKVF. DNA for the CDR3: TGTGCCTTGTGGGAGGTCCATAAAGAGTTGGACAAAAAAATCAAGGTATTT.

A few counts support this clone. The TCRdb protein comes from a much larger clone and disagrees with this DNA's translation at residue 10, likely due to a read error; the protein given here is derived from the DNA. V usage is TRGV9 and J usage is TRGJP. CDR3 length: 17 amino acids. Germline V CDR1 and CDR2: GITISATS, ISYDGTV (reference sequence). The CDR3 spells CALWEVGGEWGKKIKVF. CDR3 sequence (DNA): TGTGCCTTGTGGGAGGTTGGTGGAGAGTGGGGCAAAAAAATCAAGGTATTT.

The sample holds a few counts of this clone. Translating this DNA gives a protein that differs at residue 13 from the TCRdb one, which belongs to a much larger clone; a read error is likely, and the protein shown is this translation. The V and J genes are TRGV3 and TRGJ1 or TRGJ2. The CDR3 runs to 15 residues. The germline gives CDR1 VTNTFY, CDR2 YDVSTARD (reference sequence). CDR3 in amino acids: CATWDRPSSYYKRLF. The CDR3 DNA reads TGTGCCACCTGGGACAGGCCGTCCTCTTATTATAAGAGACTCTTT.

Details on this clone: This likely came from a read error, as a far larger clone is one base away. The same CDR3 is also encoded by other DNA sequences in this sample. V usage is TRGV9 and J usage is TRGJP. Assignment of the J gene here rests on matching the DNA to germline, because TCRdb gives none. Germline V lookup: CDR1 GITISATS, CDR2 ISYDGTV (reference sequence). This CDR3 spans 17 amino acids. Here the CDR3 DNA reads TGTGCCTTGTGGGAGGACTCTCAAGAGTTGGGCAAGAAAATCAAGGTATTT. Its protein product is CALWEDSQELGKKIKVF.

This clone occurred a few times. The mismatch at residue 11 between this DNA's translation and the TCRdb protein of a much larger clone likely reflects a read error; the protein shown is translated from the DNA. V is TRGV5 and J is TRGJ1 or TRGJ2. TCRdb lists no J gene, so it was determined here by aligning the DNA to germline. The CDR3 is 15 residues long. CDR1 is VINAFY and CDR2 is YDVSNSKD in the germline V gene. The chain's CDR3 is CATWDRPKTYHKKLF. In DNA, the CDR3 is TGTGCCACCTGGGACAGGCCGAAAACTTATCATAAGAAACTCTTT.

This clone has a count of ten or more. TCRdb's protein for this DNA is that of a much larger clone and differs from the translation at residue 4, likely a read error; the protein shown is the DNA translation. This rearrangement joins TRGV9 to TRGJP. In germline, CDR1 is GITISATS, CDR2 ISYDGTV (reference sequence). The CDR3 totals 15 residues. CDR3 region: CALREVKLGKKIKVF. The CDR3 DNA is TGTGCCTTGCGGGAGGTAAAGTTGGGCAAAAAAATCAAGGTATTT.

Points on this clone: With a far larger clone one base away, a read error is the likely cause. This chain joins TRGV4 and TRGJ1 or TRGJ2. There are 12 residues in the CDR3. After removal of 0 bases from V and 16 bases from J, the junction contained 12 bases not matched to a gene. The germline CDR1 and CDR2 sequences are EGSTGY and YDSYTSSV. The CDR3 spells CATWDGRVMKLF. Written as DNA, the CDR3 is TGTGCCACCTGGGATGGGCGAGTCATGAAGCTCTTT.

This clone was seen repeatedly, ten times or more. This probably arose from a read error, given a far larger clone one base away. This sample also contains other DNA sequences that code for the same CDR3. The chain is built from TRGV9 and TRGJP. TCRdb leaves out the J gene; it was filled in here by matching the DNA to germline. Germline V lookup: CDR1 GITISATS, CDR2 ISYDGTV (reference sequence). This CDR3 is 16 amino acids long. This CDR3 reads CALWGSKELGKKIKVF. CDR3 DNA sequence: TGTGCCCTGTGGGGCAGTAAAGAGTTGGGCAAAAAAATCAAGGTATTT.

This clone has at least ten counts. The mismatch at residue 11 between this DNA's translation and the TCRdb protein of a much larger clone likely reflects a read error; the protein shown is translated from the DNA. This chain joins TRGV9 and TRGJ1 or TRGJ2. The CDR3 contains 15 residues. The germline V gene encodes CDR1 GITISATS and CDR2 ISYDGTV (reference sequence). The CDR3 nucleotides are TGTGCCTTGTGGGAGGTTCCCCGGAATTATCATAAGAAACTCTTT. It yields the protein CALWEVPRNYHKKLF.

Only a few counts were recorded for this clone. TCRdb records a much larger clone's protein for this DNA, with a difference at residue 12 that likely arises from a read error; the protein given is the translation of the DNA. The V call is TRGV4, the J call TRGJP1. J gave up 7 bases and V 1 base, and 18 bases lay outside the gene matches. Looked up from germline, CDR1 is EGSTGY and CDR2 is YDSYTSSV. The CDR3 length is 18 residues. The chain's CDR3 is CATWDGTPLMANGWFKIF. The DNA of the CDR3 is TGTGCCACCTGGGATGGTACTCCTTTAATGGCCAATGGTTGGTTCAAGATATTT.

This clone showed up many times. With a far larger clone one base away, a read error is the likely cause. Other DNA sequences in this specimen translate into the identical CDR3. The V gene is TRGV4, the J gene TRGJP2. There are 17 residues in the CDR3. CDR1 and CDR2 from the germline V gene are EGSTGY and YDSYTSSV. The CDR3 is CATWAHHPRSSDWIKTF. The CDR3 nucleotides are TGTGCCACCTGGGCCCATCATCCACGTAGTAGCGATTGGATCAAGACGTTT.

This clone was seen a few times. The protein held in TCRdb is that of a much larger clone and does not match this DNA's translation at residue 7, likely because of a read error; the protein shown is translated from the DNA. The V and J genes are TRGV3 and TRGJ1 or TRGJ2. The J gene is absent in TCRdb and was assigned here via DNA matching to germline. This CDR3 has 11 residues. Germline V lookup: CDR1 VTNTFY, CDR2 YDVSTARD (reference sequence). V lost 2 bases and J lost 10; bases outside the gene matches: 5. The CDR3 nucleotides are TGTGCCACCTGGGACAAACCCAAGAAACTCTTT. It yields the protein CATWDKPKKLF.

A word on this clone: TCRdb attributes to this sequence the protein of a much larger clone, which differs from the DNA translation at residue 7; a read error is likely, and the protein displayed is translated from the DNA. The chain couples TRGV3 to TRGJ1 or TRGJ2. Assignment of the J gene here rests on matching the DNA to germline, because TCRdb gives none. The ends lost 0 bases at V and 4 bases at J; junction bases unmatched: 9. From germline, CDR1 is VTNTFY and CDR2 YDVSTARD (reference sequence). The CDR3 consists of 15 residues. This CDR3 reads CATWDRCARYYKKLF. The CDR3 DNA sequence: TGTGCCACCTGGGACAGGTGTGCGAGATATTATAAGAAACTCTTT.

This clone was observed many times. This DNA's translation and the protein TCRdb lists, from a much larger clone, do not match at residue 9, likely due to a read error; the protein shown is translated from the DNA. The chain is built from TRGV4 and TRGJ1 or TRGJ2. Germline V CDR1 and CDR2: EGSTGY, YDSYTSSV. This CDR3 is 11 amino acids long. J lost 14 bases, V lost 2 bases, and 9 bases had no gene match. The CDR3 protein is CATWDDKKELF. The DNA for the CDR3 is TGTGCCACCTGGGATGACAAAAAGGAACTCTTT.

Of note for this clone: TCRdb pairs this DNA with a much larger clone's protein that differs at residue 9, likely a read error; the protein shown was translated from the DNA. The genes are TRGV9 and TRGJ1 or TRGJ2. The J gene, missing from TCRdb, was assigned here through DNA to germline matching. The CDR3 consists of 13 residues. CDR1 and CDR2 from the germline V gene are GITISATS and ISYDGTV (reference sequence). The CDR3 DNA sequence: TGTGCCTTGTGGGAAGAGTTTTATGATAAGAAACTCTTT. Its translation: CALWEEFYDKKLF.

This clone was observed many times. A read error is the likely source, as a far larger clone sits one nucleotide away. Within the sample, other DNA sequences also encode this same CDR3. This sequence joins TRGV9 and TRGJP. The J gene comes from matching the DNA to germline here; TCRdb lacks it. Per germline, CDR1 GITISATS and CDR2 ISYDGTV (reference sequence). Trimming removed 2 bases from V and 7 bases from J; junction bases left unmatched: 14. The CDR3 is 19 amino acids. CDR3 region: CALWEGTKLQELGKKIKVF. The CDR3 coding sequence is TGTGCCTTGTGGGAGGGAACCAAATTACAGGAGTTGGGCAAAAAAATCAAGGTATTT.

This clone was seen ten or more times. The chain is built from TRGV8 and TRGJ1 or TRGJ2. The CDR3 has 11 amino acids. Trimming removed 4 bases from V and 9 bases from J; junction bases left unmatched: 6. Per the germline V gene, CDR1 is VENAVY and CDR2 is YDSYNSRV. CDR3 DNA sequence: TGTGCCACCTGGGAGGAACTTAAGAAACTCTTT. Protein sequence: CATWEELKKLF.

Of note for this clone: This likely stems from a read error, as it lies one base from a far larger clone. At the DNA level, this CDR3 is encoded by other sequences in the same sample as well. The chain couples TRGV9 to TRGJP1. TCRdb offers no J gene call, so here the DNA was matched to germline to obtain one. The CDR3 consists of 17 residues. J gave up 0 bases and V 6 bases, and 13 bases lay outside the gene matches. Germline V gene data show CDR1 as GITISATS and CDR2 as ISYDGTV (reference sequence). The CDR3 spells CALWIKFPHTTGWFKIF. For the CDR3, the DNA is TGTGCCTTGTGGATCAAGTTCCCTCATACCACTGGTTGGTTCAAGATATTT.